Listed below are T cell receptor beta chains from one sample, sequenced in a study of blood T cell repertoires in COVID-19. The data were produced by immunoSEQ multiplex PCR, yet TCRdb's version contains in-frame clones alone and is incomplete. Here the sample spans 45,000 to 65,000 clones, 80% to 90% being singletons. The sequenced sample consisted of peripheral blood. The receptors shown here come from a woman aged 55-70 years with acute or convalescent COVID-19. Both conserved end residues are part of each CDR3. A D gene is named only where the DNA matches it firmly. For some rows the clone size is stated as once, few or many, or as a class when expanded; others skip it.

size	V	J	D	CDR3	DNA
few	TRBV5-5	TRBJ1-5	TRBD1	CASSISRDRGRISNQPQHF	TGTGCCAGCAGCATAAGCCGGGACAGGGGGCGCATAAGCAATCAGCCCCAGCATTTT
.	TRBV6-6	TRBJ2-7	TRBD2	CASHSGAGGHDEQYF	TGTGCCAGCCACAGCGGAGCGGGGGGGCACGACGAGCAGTACTTC
once	TRBV7-9	TRBJ2-3	TRBD2	CASSSTSGHTDTQYF	TGTGCCAGCAGCTCGACTAGCGGTCACACAGATACGCAGTATTTT
.	TRBV10-3	TRBJ2-1	TRBD1	CAISEPGQGFYNEQFF	TGTGCCATCAGTGAGCCGGGACAGGGATTCTACAATGAGCAGTTCTTC
few	TRBV7-2	TRBJ1-1	TRBD1	CASSPRTGQYTEAFF	TGTGCCAGCAGCCCGAGGACAGGTCAATACACTGAAGCTTTCTTT
few	TRBV5-1	TRBJ1-1	.	CASSSSARQEEEAFF	TGCGCCAGCAGCTCCTCCGCACGACAAGAAGAGGAAGCTTTCTTT
.	TRBV6-1	TRBJ2-2	TRBD1	CASSETGIGELFF	TGTGCCAGCAGTGAGACAGGGATCGGGGAGCTGTTTTTT
.	TRBV5-8	TRBJ1-1	.	CASSFGMNTEAFF	TGTGCCAGCAGCTTTGGCATGAACACTGAAGCTTTCTTT
.	TRBV9	TRBJ2-1	TRBD2	CASSASGVYNEQFF	TGTGCCAGCAGCGCTAGCGGGGTCTACAATGAGCAGTTCTTC
.	TRBV5-8	TRBJ1-2	.	CASSRGGPYGYTF	TGTGCCAGCAGCCGCGGGGGACCCTATGGCTACACCTTC
.	TRBV3-1/TRBV3-2	TRBJ2-5	.	CASSQDREGAGETQYF	TGTGCCAGCAGCCAAGATCGGGAGGGGGCGGGGGAGACCCAGTACTTC
few	TRBV4-2	TRBJ2-1	.	CASSQESTRRNEQFF	TGTGCCAGCAGCCAAGAAAGCACTAGACGGAATGAGCAGTTCTTC
.	TRBV27	TRBJ1-1	.	CASGIAWDTEAFF	TGTGCCAGCGGAATAGCCTGGGACACTGAAGCTTTCTTT
.	TRBV7-8	TRBJ1-5	.	CASSLAGGGANQPQHF	TGTGCCAGCAGCTTAGCAGGCGGGGGTGCCAATCAGCCCCAGCATTTT
.	TRBV7-9	TRBJ1-3	.	CASSLSYQGLNSGNTIYF	TGTGCCAGCAGCTTATCGTACCAGGGGTTAAACTCTGGAAACACCATATATTTT
.	TRBV27	TRBJ1-2	.	CASSLESNYGYTF	TGTGCCAGCAGTTTGGAGTCTAACTATGGCTACACCTTC
few	TRBV29-1	TRBJ1-1	TRBD1	CSAVDRSPMNTEAFF	TGCAGCGCCGTGGACAGGTCCCCCATGAACACTGAAGCTTTCTTT
.	TRBV28	TRBJ2-1	TRBD2	CASSPLSGLAHYNEQFF	TGTGCCAGCAGTCCCCTCAGCGGACTAGCTCATTACAATGAGCAGTTCTTC
.	TRBV7-8	TRBJ2-7	TRBD2	CASSSTPKGLAGAEQYF	TGTGCCAGCAGCTCCACGCCCAAGGGACTAGCGGGAGCGGAGCAGTACTTC
.	TRBV9	TRBJ2-7	.	CASSLRTAQDDYEQYF	TGTGCCAGCAGCCTAAGGACAGCGCAAGACGATTACGAGCAGTACTTC
.	TRBV19	TRBJ1-1	.	CASGLLGTEAFF	TGTGCCAGCGGACTCCTGGGGACTGAAGCTTTCTTT
once	TRBV5-1	TRBJ2-1	TRBD2	CASRLPGLAGEGIHNEQFF	TGCGCCAGCAGGTTACCGGGACTAGCGGGAGAGGGGATCCACAATGAGCAGTTCTTC
.	TRBV7-6	TRBJ1-1	.	CASRQIQGEAFF	TGTGCCAGCAGACAAATCCAGGGTGAAGCTTTCTTT
few	TRBV10-3	TRBJ1-4	TRBD1	CAISKTGVLEKLFF	TGTGCCATCAGTAAAACAGGGGTATTAGAAAAACTGTTTTTT
.	TRBV7-9	TRBJ2-4	TRBD1	CASSPPGTGDSNIQYF	TGTGCCAGCAGCCCCCCCGGGACAGGGGACTCAAACATTCAGTACTTC
once	TRBV11-2	TRBJ1-4	.	CASSRGLDEKLFF	TGTGCCAGCAGCCGAGGTTTGGATGAAAAACTGTTTTTT
.	TRBV5-4	TRBJ1-6	.	CASSLGKGSSNSPLHF	TGTGCCAGCAGCCTAGGAAAGGGGTCCTCTAATTCACCCCTCCACTTT
.	TRBV6-2/TRBV6-3	TRBJ1-1	TRBD1	CASSNRGATEAFF	TGTGCCAGCAGCAACAGGGGAGCCACTGAAGCTTTCTTT
.	TRBV6-6	TRBJ2-7	TRBD2	CASSPRLAGSYEQYF	TGTGCCAGCAGCCCCCGACTAGCGGGCTCCTACGAGCAGTACTTC
.	TRBV7-9	TRBJ2-7	.	CASSLLEYEQYF	TGTGCCAGCAGCCTTTTGGAGTACGAGCAGTACTTC
.	TRBV6-2/TRBV6-3	TRBJ2-5	TRBD2	CASSYPGLGKETQYF	TGTGCCAGCAGTTACCCGGGACTAGGTAAAGAGACCCAGTACTTC
.	TRBV5-4	TRBJ2-2	TRBD1	CASSLKGALTGELFF	TGTGCCAGCAGCTTGAAGGGGGCCCTCACCGGGGAGCTGTTTTTT
.	TRBV5-1	TRBJ1-1	TRBD1	CASSGTANTEAFF	TGCGCCAGCAGCGGGACAGCGAACACTGAAGCTTTCTTT
.	TRBV6-1	TRBJ1-5	TRBD1	CASSEWGQPNQPQHF	TGTGCCAGCAGTGAATGGGGACAGCCGAATCAGCCCCAGCATTTT
.	TRBV4-1	TRBJ1-2	.	CASSQDLQQAGGYTF	TGCGCCAGCAGCCAAGACTTACAGCAGGCTGGTGGCTACACCTTC
.	TRBV11-2	TRBJ1-1	.	CASSSQGLNTEAFF	TGTGCCAGCAGTTCACAGGGCCTGAACACTGAAGCTTTCTTT
.	TRBV3-1/TRBV3-2	TRBJ1-1	.	CASGQYNTEAFF	TGTGCCAGCGGACAGTATAACACTGAAGCTTTCTTT
.	TRBV6-2/TRBV6-3	TRBJ2-1	TRBD2	CASSFGNRGSNEQFF	TGTGCCAGCAGTTTCGGGAATCGCGGGAGTAATGAGCAGTTCTTC
.	TRBV3-1/TRBV3-2	TRBJ2-2	TRBD2	CASSQGLARRGTGELFF	TGTGCCAGCAGCCAAGGACTAGCGCGAAGGGGAACCGGGGAGCTGTTTTTT
.	TRBV11-2	TRBJ1-6	.	CASSLGGTSSYNSPLHF	TGTGCCAGCAGCTTGGGGGGGACTAGCTCCTATAATTCACCCCTCCACTTT
.	TRBV11-1	TRBJ1-1	TRBD1	CASSPGQGADTEAFF	TGTGCCAGCAGCCCTGGACAGGGGGCGGATACTGAAGCTTTCTTT
.	TRBV6-5	TRBJ2-5	TRBD2	CASNRLAGAQETQYF	TGTGCCAGCAATCGACTAGCGGGAGCCCAAGAGACCCAGTACTTC
.	TRBV19	TRBJ1-2	.	CASSHQGPYGYTF	TGTGCCAGTAGCCATCAGGGTCCCTATGGCTACACCTTC
.	TRBV3-1/TRBV3-2	TRBJ1-1	TRBD1	CASTSGGLNTEAFF	TGTGCCAGCACCTCAGGGGGTCTGAACACTGAAGCTTTCTTT
.	TRBV28	TRBJ1-2	.	CASMGSSYGYTF	TGTGCCAGCATGGGGAGTTCCTATGGCTACACCTTC
.	TRBV3-1/TRBV3-2	TRBJ2-7	TRBD2	CASSLPRAGGSEQYF	TGTGCCAGCAGCCTCCCTCGAGCGGGAGGTTCCGAGCAGTACTTC
.	TRBV7-2	TRBJ1-2	TRBD1	CASSPGTGVHGYTF	TGTGCCAGCAGCCCAGGGACAGGGGTACATGGCTACACCTTC
few	TRBV9	TRBJ1-6	.	CASNPGVGYSPLHF	TGTGCCAGCAACCCCGGGGTGGGGTATTCACCCCTCCACTTT
.	TRBV30	TRBJ2-2	.	CAWSVLVGGGELFF	TGTGCCTGGAGTGTACTAGTGGGGGGCGGGGAGCTGTTTTTT
.	TRBV10-3	TRBJ1-5	TRBD1	CAIITYRGWGKQPQHF	TGTGCCATCATAACGTACAGGGGTTGGGGAAAACAGCCCCAGCATTTT
.	TRBV7-2	TRBJ1-2	.	CASGQDPGFVGYTF	TGTGCCAGCGGCCAGGACCCAGGGTTCGTAGGCTACACCTTC
.	TRBV7-9	TRBJ1-3	.	CASSPGLNSGNTIYF	TGTGCCAGCAGCCCAGGACTGAACTCTGGAAACACCATATATTTT
.	TRBV6-2/TRBV6-3	TRBJ1-5	TRBD1	CASSYSTGTEINQPQHF	TGTGCCAGCAGTTACTCGACCGGGACAGAAATTAATCAGCCCCAGCATTTT
few	TRBV18	TRBJ1-1	.	CASSSRDTVNTEAFF	TGTGCCAGCTCGTCCCGGGACACCGTGAACACTGAAGCTTTCTTT
.	TRBV7-9	TRBJ2-3	.	CASVAATDTQYF	TGTGCCAGCGTAGCAGCCACAGATACGCAGTATTTT